This T cell receptor beta chain was captured by sequencing in a study of radiotherapy plus CTLA-4 blockade in lung cancer. General observations from the study: Dynamics of early blood T cell clones, together with interferon-beta, were reportedly the best predictors of response.

The repertoire was sequenced with immunoSEQ multiplex PCR; TCRdb's copy has only in-frame clones and lacks some. The sample has approximately 94,000 clones, roughly 80% seen once; the top ten hold 20% to 30%. The V gene's germline CDR1 is SGHTA and CDR2 FQGNSA. V dropped 4 bases and J dropped 7 bases, with 16 bases sitting between them. This CDR3 is built from 15 residues. Note on this clone: What it recognizes is unknown.

This specimen was peripheral blood, taken from a patient treated with radiotherapy plus ipilimumab. The chain employs TRBV7-2 and TRBJ2-2; D perhaps matches TRBD1 (6 bases). The receptor's source is a human donor with non-small cell lung cancer that progressed on radiotherapy plus ipilimumab. CDR3 in amino acids: CASSSRGSQGGELFF. CDR3 nucleotides: TGTGCCAGCAGCTCAAGGGGGAGCCAAGGCGGGGAGCTGTTTTTT.